These 19 T cell receptor beta chains originate from one sample sequenced in a study of blood T cell repertoires in COVID-19. Only in-frame clones appear in the TCRdb table, and some are missing; sequencing was by immunoSEQ multiplex PCR. The sample shows roughly 100,000 clones, approximately 78% of them seen only once. The sample consisted of peripheral blood. The receptors derive from an elderly woman with acute or convalescent COVID-19.

The gene calls are TRBV5-6 and TRBJ2-7, with a weak D call TRBD1 (5 bases). Trimming took 2 bases from V and 6 from J, leaving 12 bases between them. This CDR3 contains 13 residues. Looked up from germline, CDR1 is SGHDT and CDR2 is YYEEEE. The CDR3 spells CASSFQGRGEQYF. The CDR3 DNA sequence: TGTGCCAGCAGCTTCCAAGGAAGGGGCGAGCAGTACTTC.

In this sample, this clone turned up once. This chain uses TRBV7-9 with TRBJ1-2; the match to TRBD1 covers 8 bases. The germline CDR1 and CDR2 sequences are SEHNR and FQNEAQ (reference sequence). CDR3 length: 15 amino acids. V lost 5 bases and J lost 2; bases outside the gene matches: 7. CDR3 loop: CASSAPGQENYGYTF. Written as DNA, the CDR3 is TGTGCCAGCAGCGCCCCGGGACAGGAAAACTATGGCTACACCTTC.

The chain joins TRBV24-1 to TRBJ1-1; weak D call: TRBD1 (5 bases). The CDR3 sequence is 13 residues long. Germline CDR1 reads KGHDR; CDR2 reads SFDVKD. The V end lost 3 bases, the J end lost 6 bases, and 10 bases lay between the germline ends. The DNA for the CDR3 is TGTGCCACCAGTGATAGTTGGACATCTGAAGCTTTCTTT. It yields the protein CATSDSWTSEAFF.

The chain has TRBV12-2 and TRBJ2-3; the tabulated D call, TRBD2, remains unverified against the DNA. TRBV12-2 is shown as a pseudogene. This CDR3 has 22 residues. In DNA form, the CDR3 reads TGTGCAAGTCGCTTCTGGGGGTTGGGCCAGGACCAGCGGGAGGGCCCCACAGATACGCAGTATTTT. Encoded protein: CASRFWGLGQDQREGPTDTQYF.

J is TRBJ2-2 and V is TRBV7-7; TRBD2 matches at 8 bases. V lost 5 bases, J lost 4 bases, and 6 bases stayed unmatched. From germline, CDR1 is SSHAT and CDR2 FNYEAQ (reference sequence). The CDR3 loop spans 15 amino acids. CDR3 sequence: CASSPREGATGELFF. Written as DNA, the CDR3 is TGTGCCAGCAGCCCACGGGAGGGAGCCACCGGGGAGCTGTTTTTT. The complete variable domain, with remaining parts taken from reference TRBV7-7 and TRBJ2-2, reads GAGVSQSPRYKVTKRGQDVTLRCDPISSHATLYWYQQALGQGPEFLTYFNYEAQPDKSGLPSDRFSAERPEGSISTLTIQRTEQRDSAMYRCASSPREGATGELFFGEGSRLTVL.

A single count supports this clone. The V and J genes are TRBV28 and TRBJ2-4; maybe TRBD1 (6 bases). The CDR3 is 17 amino acids. From germline, CDR1 is MDHEN and CDR2 SYDVKM. Trimming cost V 4 bases and J 0 bases, with 16 bases left between them. CDR3 sequence: CASSYLTGQLAKNIQYF. CDR3 DNA: TGTGCCAGCAGTTACCTTACAGGGCAGCTAGCCAAAAACATTCAGTACTTC. Full variable domain (outside the CDR3, taken from reference TRBV28 and TRBJ2-4): DVKVTQSSRYLVKRTGEKVFLECVQDMDHENMFWYRQDPGLGLRLIYFSYDVKMKEKGDIPEGYSVSREKKERFSLILESASTNQTSMYLCASSYLTGQLAKNIQYFGAGTRLSVL.

This chain joins TRBV5-1 and TRBJ2-6; D uncertain. Germline V gene lookup returns CDR1 SGHRS and CDR2 YFSETQ. V lost 6 bases to trimming and J lost 2 bases, with 9 bases between them. The CDR3 has 14 residues. CDR3 sequence (DNA): TGCGCCAGCAAAGAACTCACTGGGGCCAACGTCCTGACTTTC. Translation: CASKELTGANVLTF.

The rearrangement uses TRBV5-1 and TRBJ2-3; 7 nucleotides agree with TRBD2. Germline values: CDR1 SGHRS, CDR2 YFSETQ. The CDR3 contains 17 residues. Trimming removed 2 bases from V and 5 bases from J; junction bases left unmatched: 14. Written as DNA, the CDR3 is TGCGCCAGCAGCTTATCTTCCGACGGGGGGAGTGGAGATACGCAGTATTTT. It encodes CASSLSSDGGSGDTQYF.

The sample holds a few counts of this clone. This sequence joins TRBV3-1 (or the pseudogene TRBV3-2) and TRBJ1-1; TRBD1 might be the D (5 bases). CDR3 length: 14 residues. Germline loops: CDR1 LGHDT, CDR2 YNNKEL (reference sequence). Trimming removed 3 bases at V and 4 bases at J, with 12 bases between. This CDR3 reads CASSQTRGGTEAFF. The DNA for the CDR3 is TGTGCCAGCAGCCAGACACGGGGGGGCACTGAAGCTTTCTTT.

The rearrangement joins TRBV7-2 to TRBJ1-2; weak D call: TRBD1 (5 bases). The CDR3 runs to 14 residues. Germline V gives CDR1 SGHTA, CDR2 FQGNSA. The ends were cut back, 2 bases at V and 5 bases at J, with 12 bases in the middle. The CDR3 loop reads CASSLSPGPYGYTF. CDR3 coding DNA: TGTGCCAGCAGCTTATCTCCAGGGCCATATGGCTACACCTTC.

The V gene is TRBV10-3, the J gene TRBJ2-7; possible D gene TRBD1, 5 bases. The CDR3 extends over 14 amino acids. Germline CDR1 is ENHRY and CDR2 is SYGVKD. Deletions cut 2 bases from V and 6 bases from J, with 14 bases between. CDR3 coding DNA: TGTGCCATCAGTGAGATGACAGCGTTGGGCGAGCAGTACTTC. Translating gives CAISEMTALGEQYF.

This clone has just a few counts. The V gene is TRBV12-3 or TRBV12-4, the J gene TRBJ2-1, with TRBD1 matching 7 bases. The J segment lost 13 bases and the V segment lost 4 bases, leaving 10 bases of the junction unmatched. The CDR3 loop spans 13 amino acids. This CDR3 is CASSSAGGEKQFF. The CDR3, as DNA: TGTGCCAGCAGTTCCGCAGGGGGTGAGAAACAGTTCTTC.

This clone occurred once. V is TRBV29-1 and J is TRBJ1-3; D is uncertain. This CDR3 has 13 residues. In germline, CDR1 is SQVTM, CDR2 ANQGSEA. The V and J ends lost 3 bases and 2 bases respectively, with 8 bases between them. CDR3 nucleotide sequence: TGCAGCGTTGATTACGGGGCTGGAAACACCATATATTTT. Its protein product is CSVDYGAGNTIYF.

The chain is built from TRBV19 and TRBJ2-1, with 15 bases identical to TRBD2. Unmatched junction bases numbered 3, after V lost 6 bases and J lost 12 bases. Germline CDR1 is LNHDA and CDR2 is SQIVND (reference sequence). The length of the CDR3 is 13 residues. In DNA, the CDR3 is TGTGCCAGTAGCCCGGGACTAGCGGGAGGGCAGTTCTTC. Protein product: CASSPGLAGGQFF.

The gene calls are TRBV15 and TRBJ1-2, with a tentative D call TRBD1 (6 bases). The germline gives CDR1 LNHNV, CDR2 YYDKDF (reference sequence). The CDR3 runs to 17 residues. Trimming pared 0 bases from V and 1 base from J, leaving 15 bases between. CDR3 sequence reads: CATSRDPGGAGNYGYTF. The CDR3, as DNA: TGTGCCACCAGCAGAGATCCTGGGGGGGCCGGTAACTATGGCTACACCTTC.

The rearrangement links TRBV7-6 to TRBJ1-5; D unresolved. V shed 8 bases and J shed 6 bases, with 8 bases lying between them. Germline V lookup: CDR1 SGHVS, CDR2 FNYEAQ. CDR3 length equals 11 residues. The CDR3 reads CASGLGQPQHF. CDR3 sequence (DNA): TGTGCCAGCGGACTCGGTCAGCCCCAGCATTTT.

V usage is TRBV27 and J usage is TRBJ2-5, with 8 positions matching TRBD1. There are 14 residues in the CDR3. J gave up 4 bases and V 4 bases, and 5 bases lay outside the gene matches. CDR1 and CDR2 (germline): MNHEY, SMNVEV (reference sequence). The CDR3 reads CASSSRTGRETQYF. CDR3 DNA sequence: TGTGCCAGCAGTTCCCGGACAGGGAGAGAGACCCAGTACTTC.

The sample holds one count of this clone. The genes are TRBV6-5 and TRBJ2-7; 10 bases match TRBD1. This CDR3 has 14 amino acids. Losses at the gene ends were 6 bases for V and 4 bases for J; bases not matched to a gene: 6. CDR1 is MNHEY, CDR2 SVGAGI, per germline. DNA for the CDR3: TGTGCCAGCAGGGGGACAGGGGCCGCTTACGAGCAGTACGTC. The encoded protein is CASRGTGAAYEQYV.

The V and J genes are TRBV7-8 and TRBJ2-1; 12 nucleotides align to TRBD2. Germline loops: CDR1 SGHVS, CDR2 FQNEAQ. V lost 2 bases, J lost 8 bases, and 10 bases stayed unmatched. This CDR3 comprises 17 residues. The CDR3 is CASSLPLAGGPWDEQFF. The CDR3 DNA follows: TGTGCCAGCAGCTTACCCCTAGCGGGAGGGCCATGGGATGAGCAGTTCTTC. Full variable domain (remainder filled in from reference TRBV7-8 and TRBJ2-1): GAGVSQSPRYKVAKRGQDVALRCDPISGHVSLFWYQQALGQGPEFLTYFQNEAQLDKSGLPSDRFFAERPEGSVSTLKIQRTQQEDSAVYLCASSLPLAGGPWDEQFFGPGTRLTVL.